The present T cell receptor beta chain was sequenced within a study of blood T cell repertoires in COVID-19. Study overall: COVID-19 samples collected from the United States, Italy and Spain covered acute and convalescent phases. PBMCs, B-cell-depleted T cells, or T cells were the source of the cDNA or gDNA that made up the material.

As handled by the study authors: Nucleated cell number was recorded as an estimate derived from reference gene primer amplification. Method: immunoSEQ multiplex PCR; TCRdb's copy keeps in-frame clones and lacks some. That table supplies the V and J calls and clone size; D and trimming were determined from the DNA. The sample has over 85,000 clones; 87% are singletons. The CDR3 is made up of 15 amino acids. The trim removed 6 bases at V and 6 bases at J, leaving 9 bases unmatched. Per germline, CDR1 SNHLY and CDR2 FYNNEI. The chain is built from TRBV2 and TRBJ2-1; 9 bases match TRBD1. This receptor was obtained from a man aged 70-80 years with acute or convalescent COVID-19. The sample consisted of peripheral blood. This CDR3 is CASSFRDREINEQFF. CDR3 in DNA: TGTGCCAGCAGCTTTCGGGACAGGGAGATCAATGAGCAGTTCTTC.